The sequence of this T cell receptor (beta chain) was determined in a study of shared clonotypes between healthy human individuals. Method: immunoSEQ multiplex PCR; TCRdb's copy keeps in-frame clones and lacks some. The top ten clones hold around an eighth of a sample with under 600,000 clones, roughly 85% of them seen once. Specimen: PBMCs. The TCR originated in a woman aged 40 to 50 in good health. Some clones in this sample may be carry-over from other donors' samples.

This chain's CDR3 is CASSTHRGNMADTQYF. The CDR3 DNA reads TGTGCCAGCAGCACTCACAGGGGCAACATGGCAGATACGCAGTATTTT. This chain connects TRBV7-2 to TRBJ2-3; TRBD1 matches at 7 bases. CDR1 is SGHTA and CDR2 is FQGNSA in the germline V gene. The CDR3 runs 16 residues. V shed 5 bases, J shed 4 bases, and the junction held 12 bases outside the gene matches.